This T cell receptor beta chain was identified in a study of cytomegalovirus exposure and HLA in healthy donors. General observations from the study: Productive rates of about 87% or about 30% were seen for most TCR beta V segments in an earlier analysis. One variant, a missense change in DCLRE1C, was linked in a later analysis to TCR beta V- and J-gene trimming.

The PCR employed 60 Vbeta primers together with 13 Jbeta primers. The repertoire was sequenced with immunoSEQ multiplex PCR; TCRdb's copy has only in-frame clones and lacks some. Of about 190,000 clones in the sample, over 70% were seen once. Notes on this clone: No antigen is known for it.

The V gene lost 4 bases and the J gene lost 0 bases, with 16 bases spanning the gap. Per the germline V gene, CDR1 is MDHEN and CDR2 is SYDVKM. The CDR3 length is 16 residues. The V and J genes are TRBV28 and TRBJ2-7; D remains unclear. Sequencing was performed on PBMCs. The receptor was derived from a middle-aged man in good health and CMV-seropositive. CDR3 nucleotides: TGTGCCAGCAGTTCCCCCACGGCGAGGAGCTCCTACGAGCAGTACTTC. Encoded protein: CASSSPTARSSYEQYF.